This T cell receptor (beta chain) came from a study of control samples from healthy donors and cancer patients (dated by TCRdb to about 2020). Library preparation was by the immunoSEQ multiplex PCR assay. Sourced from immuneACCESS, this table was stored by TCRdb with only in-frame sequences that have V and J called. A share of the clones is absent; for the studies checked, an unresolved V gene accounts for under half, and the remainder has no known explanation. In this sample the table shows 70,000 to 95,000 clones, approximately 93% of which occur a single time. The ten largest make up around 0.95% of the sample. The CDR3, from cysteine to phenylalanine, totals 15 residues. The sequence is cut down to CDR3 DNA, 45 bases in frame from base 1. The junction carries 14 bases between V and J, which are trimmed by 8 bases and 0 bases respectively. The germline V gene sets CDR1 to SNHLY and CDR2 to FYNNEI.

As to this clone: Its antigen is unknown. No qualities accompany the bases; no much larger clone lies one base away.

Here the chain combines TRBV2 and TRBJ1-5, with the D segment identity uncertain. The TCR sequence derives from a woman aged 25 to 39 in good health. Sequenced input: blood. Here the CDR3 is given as CASGRLTNSNQPQHF. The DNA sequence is TGTGCCAGCGGTAGACTAACGAATAGCAATCAGCCCCAGCATTTT.